Below are 22 T cell receptor beta chains sequenced from a single sample in a study of CD8+ T cells in alopecia areata. Documented treatment: oral pan-JAK inhibitor, 5-10 mg twice daily. cDNA reverse transcribed from extracted RNA served as the sequencing template. Assay used: immunoSEQ multiplex PCR; TCRdb lists only in-frame clones, some missing. The sample records hundreds of thousands of clones, more than 30% being singletons. The sequenced sample was CD4+ T cells sorted from blood, obtained at roughly week 30, from a patient treated with tofacitinib. Receptors were obtained from a human donor with alopecia areata.

Concerning this clone: Sequence at one end of the junction differs from germline and may be a read error. J is TRBJ2-1 and V is TRBV27; 7 nucleotides align to TRBD1. The germline V gene has CDR1 MNHEY and CDR2 SMNVEV (reference sequence). This CDR3 has 13 amino acids. The CDR3 sequence: CASSSAGTANAVF. In DNA, the CDR3 is TGTGCCAGCAGTTCCGCAGGGACAGCTAATGCTGTCTTC.

This chain links TRBV15 with TRBJ1-5; no firm D call. Germline V gene data show CDR1 as LNHNV and CDR2 as YYDKDF (reference sequence). This CDR3 region has 14 residues. Trimming stripped 8 bases from V and 4 bases from J, with 15 bases between. CDR3 nucleotide sequence: TGTGCCACCGGTGTTAGGGAGACTAATCAGCCCCAGCATTTT. This encodes CATGVRETNQPQHF.

The V and J genes are TRBV6-4 and TRBJ1-2; 10 bases are shared with TRBD1. Germline CDR1 MRHNA, CDR2 SNTAGT. CDR3 length: 14 residues. The V gene end was trimmed by 10 bases and the J gene end by 3 bases; junction bases not matched to a gene: 8. CDR3 in DNA: TGTGCCACCATCACGGGGACAGGGGACTATGGCTACACCTTC. This sequence encodes CATITGTGDYGYTF.

This clone has just a few counts. This chain connects TRBV30 to TRBJ1-2, with unresolved D. The germline V gene encodes CDR1 GTSNPN and CDR2 SVGIG (reference sequence). V was shortened by 1 base and J by 8 bases, with 17 bases between the two germline ends. The CDR3 covers 14 residues. The CDR3: CAWSGTFLREGYTF. CDR3 coding DNA: TGTGCCTGGAGTGGGACGTTCCTCCGGGAGGGCTACACCTTC.

This clone came up a few times. The chain links TRBV6-5 to TRBJ2-3; D tentatively reads TRBD1 or TRBD2 (5 bases each). Germline V CDR1 and CDR2: MNHEY, SVGAGI. Trimming shortened V by 2 bases and J by 4 bases, and 13 bases separated the two germline ends. The CDR3 extends over 15 amino acids. This CDR3 is CASSYELGTADTQYF. In DNA form, the CDR3 reads TGTGCCAGCAGTTACGAGTTAGGGACCGCAGATACGCAGTATTTT.

This chain links TRBV7-3 with TRBJ2-7, with 9 bases that match TRBD1. With 5 bases clipped from V and 4 bases from J, the junction kept 3 bases outside the gene matches. Germline CDR1 reads SGHTA; CDR2 reads FQGTGA. This CDR3 is built from 13 residues. The CDR3 region is CASSPGQGYEQYF. In DNA, the CDR3 is TGTGCCAGCAGCCCGGGACAGGGTTACGAGCAGTACTTC.

The sample holds a few counts of this clone. The chain carries TRBV30 and TRBJ2-1; D perhaps matches TRBD2 (6 bases). The germline gives CDR1 GTSNPN, CDR2 SVGIG (reference sequence). The CDR3 extends over 13 amino acids. The V gene lost 5 bases and the J gene lost 8 bases, with 16 bases spanning the gap. CDR3: CAWSGGAGYEQFF. For the CDR3, the DNA is TGTGCCTGGTCCGGCGGGGCCGGCTATGAGCAGTTCTTC.

In this sample, this clone turned up once. The chain couples TRBV7-9 to TRBJ2-7; 13 bases map to TRBD2. The CDR3 contains 14 residues. J lost 6 bases, V lost 5 bases, and 4 bases had no gene match. CDR1 is SEHNR, CDR2 FQNEAQ, per germline (reference sequence). The DNA of the CDR3 is TGTGCCAGCAGCCCGGGACTAGCGGGACGCGAGCAGTACTTC. Translation gives CASSPGLAGREQYF. Using reference TRBV7-9 and TRBJ2-7 for the parts outside the CDR3, the full variable domain is DTGVSQNPRHKITKRGQNVTFRCDPISEHNRLYWYRQTLGQGPEFLTYFQNEAQLEKSRLLSDRFSAERPKGSFSTLEIQRTEQGDSAMYLCASSPGLAGREQYFGPGTRLTVT.

The chain links TRBV30 to TRBJ2-2; no definite D call. Germline CDR1 is GTSNPN and CDR2 is SVGIG (reference sequence). V was shortened by 0 bases and J by 4 bases, with 12 bases between the two germline ends. The CDR3 loop spans 15 amino acids. The CDR3 sequence is CAWSVRQFPTGELFF. The CDR3, as DNA: TGTGCCTGGAGTGTCAGGCAGTTCCCCACCGGGGAGCTGTTTTTT. Filled out from reference TRBV30 and TRBJ2-2, the complete variable domain reads SQTIHQWPATLVQPVGSPLSLECTVEGTSNPNLYWYRQAAGRGLQLLFYSVGIGQISSEVPQNLSASRPQDRQFILSSKKLLLSDSGFYLCAWSVRQFPTGELFFGEGSRLTVL.

V gene TRBV21-1 combines with J gene TRBJ1-6. TRBV21-1 is annotated as a pseudogene. This CDR3 has 12 amino acids. The CDR3 sequence is CASSKIWSPLHF. For the CDR3, the DNA is TGTGCCAGCAGCAAGATTTGGTCACCCCTCCACTTT.

V gene TRBV6-5 combines with J gene TRBJ1-1; TRBD1 matches 9 bases. The germline V gene encodes CDR1 MNHEY and CDR2 SVGAGI. The CDR3 covers 15 residues. J lost 3 bases, V lost 6 bases, and 8 bases had no gene match. CDR3 sequence (DNA): TGTGCCAGCAGAAAACGACAGGGGGTGGACACTGAAGCTTTCTTT. This gives the protein CASRKRQGVDTEAFF.

DNA for the CDR3: TGTGCCACCAGAAGGACTAGCGGGGGTTACAATGAGCAGTTCTTC. Its protein product is CATRRTSGGYNEQFF. V is TRBV6-5 and J is TRBJ2-1; 13 nucleotides align to TRBD2. Losses at the gene ends were 10 bases for V and 4 bases for J; bases not matched to a gene: 7. Germline CDR1 reads MNHEY; CDR2 reads SVGAGI. The CDR3 is 15 amino acids.

The rearrangement joins TRBV27 to TRBJ2-6, with D possibly TRBD1 on 6 matching bases. Germline-derived CDR1 and CDR2 are MNHEY and SMNVEV (reference sequence). The CDR3 is 15 residues long. V was trimmed by 5 bases and J by 4 bases, leaving 12 bases between them. This CDR3 is CASSNHRAGANVLTF. Written as DNA, the CDR3 is TGTGCCAGCAGTAACCACAGGGCCGGGGCCAACGTCCTGACTTTC.

This clone has only a few counts. This rearrangement joins TRBV29-1 to TRBJ2-7, with 7 bases matching TRBD2. The CDR3 runs to 14 residues. Germline V gene sequence: CDR1 SQVTM, CDR2 ANQGSEA. V trimming: 4 bases; J trimming: 2 bases; junction bases outside the gene matches: 8. CDR3 sequence: CSVGSSGPPYEQYF. In DNA form, the CDR3 reads TGCAGCGTTGGTAGTAGCGGGCCCCCCTACGAGCAGTACTTC.

This chain links TRBV5-1 with TRBJ1-2; tentative D call: TRBD1 (6 bases). Germline loops: CDR1 SGHRS, CDR2 YFSETQ. The CDR3 is made up of 14 amino acids. Trimming took off 3 bases at V and 2 bases at J, with 11 bases between the two ends. CDR3: CASSSGVSNYGYTF. The CDR3 DNA reads as TGCGCCAGCAGCTCAGGGGTCTCAAACTATGGCTACACCTTC. Full variable domain (missing parts from reference TRBV5-1 and TRBJ1-2): KAGVTQTPRYLIKTRGQQVTLSCSPISGHRSVSWYQQTPGQGLQFLFEYFSETQRNKGNFPGRFSGRQFSNSRSEMNVSTLELGDSALYLCASSSGVSNYGYTFGSGTRLTVV.

The chain carries TRBV6-5 and TRBJ2-7; 7 bases are a match to TRBD1. The germline CDR1 and CDR2 sequences are MNHEY and SVGAGI. The CDR3 loop spans 14 amino acids. Unmatched junction bases numbered 9, after V lost 4 bases and J lost 6 bases. The CDR3 reads CASSSTGFGIEQYF. The DNA for the CDR3 is TGTGCCAGCAGTTCGACAGGGTTTGGGATCGAGCAGTACTTC.

In nucleotides, the CDR3 is TGCAGCGTTGGGACATCAAGGGACAATGAGCAGTTCTTC. This translates into CSVGTSRDNEQFF. The chain recombines TRBV29-1 with TRBJ2-1, with a tentative D call TRBD1 (5 bases). Trimming pared 4 bases from V and 5 bases from J, leaving 12 bases between. Germline CDR1 and CDR2: SQVTM and ANQGSEA. The CDR3 length is 13 residues.

The V gene is TRBV5-1, the J gene TRBJ2-1; D unresolved. CDR1 is SGHRS, CDR2 YFSETQ, per germline. The V and J ends lost 1 base and 6 bases respectively, with 14 bases between them. The CDR3 length is 15 residues. In DNA, the CDR3 is TGCGCCAGCAGCTTGCTAACCACGACGGGCAATGAGCAGTTCTTC. This sequence encodes CASSLLTTTGNEQFF.

With respect to this clone: This specimen includes other DNA sequences encoding the same CDR3. V and J are TRBV27 and TRBJ1-5; D is ambiguous. Germline V gives CDR1 MNHEY, CDR2 SMNVEV (reference sequence). V gave up 2 bases and J gave up 2 bases, with 4 bases separating them. CDR3 length equals 13 residues. The CDR3 reads CASSLRGNQPQHF. For the CDR3, the DNA is TGTGCCAGCAGTTTAAGGGGCAATCAGCCCCAGCATTTT.

This clone occurred once. This chain uses TRBV7-8 with TRBJ2-5, with no clear D. Trimming shortened V by 5 bases and J by 4 bases, and 11 bases separated the two germline ends. This CDR3 contains 13 residues. Per the germline V gene, CDR1 is SGHVS and CDR2 is FQNEAQ. CDR3 nucleotides: TGTGCCAGCAGCGAGGCCCCGCGAGAGACCCAGTACTTC. It translates to CASSEAPRETQYF. The full variable domain, with the rest looked up from reference TRBV7-8 and TRBJ2-5, is GAGVSQSPRYKVAKRGQDVALRCDPISGHVSLFWYQQALGQGPEFLTYFQNEAQLDKSGLPSDRFFAERPEGSVSTLKIQRTQQEDSAVYLCASSEAPRETQYFGPGTRLLVL.

This clone was seen only once. The chain combines TRBV11-2 with TRBJ2-1; 9 bases line up with TRBD1. In germline, CDR1 is SGHAT, CDR2 FQNNGV. The CDR3 length is 15 residues. J lost 4 bases, V lost 1 base, and 2 bases had no gene match. CDR3 bases: TGTGCCAGCAGCTTAGTACAGGGGGCGTACAATGAGCAGTTCTTC. It translates to CASSLVQGAYNEQFF.

This clone has more than one count but fewer than ten. CDR3 bases: TGTGCCAGCAGCTTGGGGTTTGCACGTGCCGTGAACACTGAAGCTTTCTTT. Its translation is CASSLGFARAVNTEAFF. The chain combines TRBV5-6 with TRBJ1-1; D is unclear. The V gene's germline CDR1 is SGHDT and CDR2 YYEEEE. The V end lost 0 bases, the J end lost 0 bases, and 15 bases lay between the germline ends. The CDR3 contains 17 residues.